The next 9 T cell receptor beta chains were all read from a single sample in a study of blood T cells in healthy people across ages. A second PCR, run for about 7 to 11 cycles, used a sample-barcoded 5' primer plus a J-beta primer mix. Using its own MiXCR run on the 5' RACE reads, TCRdb lists one record per CDR3 protein. The sample records hundreds of thousands of distinct CDR3 sequences, 20% to 25% being singletons. The sequenced sample consisted of blood. These receptors originate from a man between 65 and 85 years old in good health.

This clonotype was seen a handful of times. The chain has TRBV29-1 and TRBJ2-1, with 8 bases matching TRBD2. CDR1 and CDR2 from the germline V gene are SQVTM and ANQGSEA. This CDR3 spans 14 amino acids. The trim removed 6 bases at V and 9 bases at J, leaving 13 bases unmatched. CDR3 amino acids: CSVGVPGGLGEQFF. CDR3 DNA sequence: TGCAGCGTGGGGGTACCGGGAGGGCTTGGTGAGCAGTTCTTC.

This clonotype was counted only a few times. V is TRBV11-1 and J is TRBJ2-5; D unclear. V lost 3 bases and J 2 bases, leaving 28 bases between the germline ends. The CDR3 extends over 20 amino acids. The germline gives CDR1 SGHAT, CDR2 FQDESV (reference sequence). The CDR3: CASSLATLSFPGRRQETQYF. The CDR3 nucleotides are TGTGCCAGCAGCTTGGCAACTTTGTCGTTTCCAGGCAGGAGACAAGAGACCCAGTACTTC.

This clonotype was found a few times. The genes are TRBV7-3 and TRBJ2-7; D is unclear. The CDR3 is made up of 12 amino acids. V gave up 1 base and J gave up 4 bases, with 5 bases separating them. CDR1 SGHTA and CDR2 FQGTGA come from the germline V gene. The CDR3 is CASSLIIYEQYF. CDR3 in DNA: TGTGCCAGCAGCTTAATTATTTACGAGCAGTACTTC.

DNA for the CDR3: TGTGCCAGCAGTCTACGCTGGACTAGCGGTCAGGGCTACGAGCAGTACTTC. Amino acid sequence: CASSLRWTSGQGYEQYF. The V gene is TRBV12-3 or TRBV12-4, the J gene TRBJ2-7; 10 nucleotides match TRBD2. V shed 5 bases, J shed 3 bases, and the junction held 13 bases outside the gene matches. The CDR3 is 17 amino acids.

The V and J genes are TRBV20-1 and TRBJ2-5; 11 bases map to TRBD2. CDR3 length equals 15 residues. Germline CDR1 is DFQATT and CDR2 is SNEGSKA (reference sequence). The V gene end was trimmed by 4 bases and the J gene end by 6 bases; junction bases not matched to a gene: 10. The CDR3 DNA reads as TGCAGTGCTAAGTTCCCGACTAGCGGGATTAAGACCCAGTACTTC. Translating gives CSAKFPTSGIKTQYF.

Only a few counts were recorded for this clonotype. The chain employs TRBV7-3 and TRBJ2-1; TRBD2 aligns across 7 bases. There are 15 residues in the CDR3. CDR1 is SGHTA and CDR2 is FQGTGA in the germline V gene. After removal of 5 bases from V and 9 bases from J, the junction contained 13 bases not matched to a gene. DNA of the CDR3: TGTGCCAGCAGCCCTAGGACTAGTAAGCTTCGTGAGCAGTTCTTC. Translating gives CASSPRTSKLREQFF.

This clonotype came up many times. The chain recombines TRBV6-2 or TRBV6-3 with TRBJ2-5; TRBD2 aligns across 8 bases. Trimming at V came to 0 bases and at J to 4 bases, leaving 7 bases not matched to a gene. The CDR3 is 16 residues long. The germline V gene encodes CDR1 MNHEY and CDR2 SVGEGT. CDR3 sequence: CASSYSRAGVRETQYF. The DNA of the CDR3 is TGTGCCAGCAGTTACTCACGAGCGGGAGTGCGAGAGACCCAGTACTTC.

This chain links TRBV5-5 with TRBJ1-3, with TRBD1 matching 7 bases. V dropped 2 bases and J dropped 0; count of bases not matched to a gene: 5. The CDR3 extends over 16 amino acids. Per germline, CDR1 SGHKS and CDR2 YYEKEE (reference sequence). The CDR3 nucleotides are TGTGCCAGCAGCTTCGGGACAGCACGCTCTGGAAACACCATATATTTT. Translation gives CASSFGTARSGNTIYF. Drawing the rest from reference TRBV5-5 and TRBJ1-3, the complete variable domain is DAGVTQSPTHLIKTRGQQVTLRCSPISGHKSVSWYQQVLGQGPQFIFQYYEKEERGRGNFPDRFSARQFPNYSSELNVNALLLGDSALYLCASSFGTARSGNTIYFGEGSWLTVV.

The gene calls are TRBV7-2 and TRBJ2-5, with 8 nucleotides matching TRBD1. Trimming took 4 bases from V and 4 from J; bases not matched to a gene: 5. The CDR3 length is 14 residues. CDR1 and CDR2 from the germline V gene are SGHTA and FQGNSA. The CDR3 reads CASSYRTGPETQYF. CDR3 nucleotides: TGTGCCAGCAGCTACCGGACAGGGCCAGAGACCCAGTACTTC.